A selection of T cell receptor beta chains follows, all from one sample in a study of blood T cell repertoires in COVID-19. Sequencing was performed with immunoSEQ multiplex PCR; in TCRdb, only in-frame clones are kept and a portion is missing. The table includes under 85,000 clones, about 81% detected once. Sequencing was done on a sample of peripheral blood. Every receptor here comes from a man older than 75 with acute or convalescent COVID-19. The CDR3 runs from the conserved cysteine through the conserved F or W. D genes are given only for firm matches. Not every row has a clone size; where given, it reads once, few, many or a size class.

d_gene	abundance	j_gene	v_gene	CDR3aa	CDR3nt
TRBD1	-	TRBJ1-1	TRBV7-3	CASSQYDRVSTEAFF	TGTGCCAGCAGCCAGTACGACAGGGTTTCCACTGAAGCTTTCTTT
TRBD1	-	TRBJ1-3	TRBV6-5	CASSLTGDGNTIYF	TGTGCCAGCAGTCTGACAGGGGACGGAAACACCATATATTTT
-	-	TRBJ2-3	TRBV6-6	CASSFAGSTDTQYF	TGTGCCAGCAGTTTTGCAGGGAGCACAGATACGCAGTATTTT
-	medium-sized	TRBJ2-2	TRBV6-6	CASSSYREGELFF	TGTGCCAGCAGTTCTTACAGGGAGGGGGAGCTGTTTTTT
-	-	TRBJ1-4	TRBV6-4	CASSENPGANEKLFF	TGTGCCAGCAGTGAAAATCCAGGGGCTAATGAAAAACTGTTTTTT
-	once	TRBJ1-1	TRBV27	CASSFLGRPEAFF	TGTGCCAGCAGTTTTCTAGGGAGGCCTGAAGCTTTCTTT
-	-	TRBJ2-1	TRBV12-3/TRBV12-4	CASVRSSYNEQFF	TGTGCCAGCGTCCGGAGCTCCTACAATGAGCAGTTCTTC
-	-	TRBJ1-2	TRBV6-5	CASHGQTIYGYTF	TGTGCCAGCCATGGACAGACGATCTATGGCTACACCTTC
-	once	TRBJ1-1	TRBV5-6	CASSLLWGPNTEAFF	TGTGCCAGCAGCCTTCTTTGGGGGCCGAACACTGAAGCTTTCTTT
-	-	TRBJ1-2	TRBV5-1	CASSFLGVDYGYTF	TGCGCCAGCAGCTTCTTGGGAGTCGACTATGGCTACACCTTC
TRBD2	-	TRBJ2-3	TRBV6-4	CASSVGGGNTDTQYF	TGTGCCAGCAGTGTTGGCGGGGGGAACACAGATACGCAGTATTTT
TRBD2	-	TRBJ2-5	TRBV27	CASSPRLAGDQETQYF	TGTGCCAGCAGTCCTCGACTAGCGGGGGACCAAGAGACCCAGTACTTC
TRBD2	-	TRBJ2-1	TRBV5-1	CASSLGVRGARREQFF	TGCGCCAGCAGCTTGGGGGTGCGGGGGGCGCGACGGGAGCAGTTCTTC
-	-	TRBJ1-3	TRBV6-6	CASSRSPARGNTIYF	TGTGCCAGCAGTCGATCCCCCGCTAGGGGAAACACCATATATTTT
-	once	TRBJ1-2	TRBV4-1	CASSQNDLEINYGYTF	TGCGCCAGCAGCCAAAACGACCTAGAGATTAACTATGGCTACACCTTC
TRBD1	-	TRBJ2-3	TRBV2	CASLPGQGISTDTQYF	TGTGCCTCCCTTCCGGGACAGGGTATTAGCACAGATACGCAGTATTTT
-	-	TRBJ2-3	TRBV10-3	CAISSGTSTDTQYF	TGTGCCATCAGTAGCGGAACTAGCACAGATACGCAGTATTTT
-	-	TRBJ2-1	TRBV12-2	CASRFPGSSYNEQFF	TGTGCAAGTCGCTTCCCGGGGAGCTCCTACAATGAGCAGTTCTTC
-	-	TRBJ2-2	TRBV19	CASSYQVSGELFF	TGTGCCAGTAGTTATCAGGTTAGCGGGGAGCTGTTTTTT
TRBD1	once	TRBJ1-1	TRBV5-1	CASSKDRVDAEAFF	TGCGCCAGCAGCAAGGACAGGGTTGACGCTGAAGCTTTCTTT
TRBD1	medium-sized	TRBJ2-3	TRBV9	CASSETGPTDTQYF	TGTGCCAGCAGCGAGACAGGGCCCACAGATACGCAGTATTTT
-	-	TRBJ1-4	TRBV19	CASSTGTLNEKLFF	TGTGCCAGTAGTACCGGGACACTGAATGAAAAACTGTTTTTT
TRBD1	-	TRBJ2-7	TRBV19	CASTRDGTGGSEQYF	TGTGCCAGTACCCGAGACGGGACAGGGGGAAGCGAGCAGTACTTC
TRBD1	-	TRBJ1-2	TRBV28	CASLRGTGGLSGYTF	TGTGCCAGCCTTAGGGGGACAGGGGGCTTATCCGGCTACACCTTC
-	-	TRBJ2-1	TRBV24-1	CATSVRDSSSYNEQFF	TGTGCCACCAGTGTTCGGGATTCAAGCTCCTACAATGAGCAGTTCTTC
TRBD1	-	TRBJ1-6	TRBV24-1	CATRVSDRGLSPLHF	TGTGCAACCAGGGTCTCGGACAGGGGGCTTTCACCCCTCCACTTT
-	-	TRBJ2-3	TRBV5-1	CASSLSAIRTDTQYF	TGCGCCAGCAGCCTTAGCGCAATCCGCACAGATACGCAGTATTTT
TRBD2	-	TRBJ2-3	TRBV7-8	CASSPGLAGGPTDTQYF	TGTGCCAGCAGCCCGGGACTAGCGGGAGGGCCAACAGATACGCAGTATTTT
-	-	TRBJ2-4	TRBV14	CASSQGGLAKNIQYF	TGTGCCAGCAGCCAAGGGGGACTAGCCAAAAACATTCAGTACTTC
-	once	TRBJ1-6	TRBV7-2	CASSLEGQDSPLHF	TGTGCCAGCAGCTTAGAGGGGCAGGACTCACCCCTCCACTTT
-	-	TRBJ2-7	TRBV28	CASSFWRTTYEQYF	TGTGCCAGCAGTTTCTGGCGGACTACCTACGAGCAGTACTTC
-	-	TRBJ2-1	TRBV9	CASSVGASSNNEQFF	TGTGCCAGCAGCGTAGGTGCTAGCAGCAACAATGAGCAGTTCTTC
TRBD1	-	TRBJ1-5	TRBV28	CATGTGDHQPQHF	TGTGCCACCGGGACAGGGGACCATCAGCCCCAGCATTTT
TRBD1	-	TRBJ1-1	TRBV7-2	CASSGHRGNTEAFF	TGTGCCAGCAGCGGACACAGGGGAAACACTGAAGCTTTCTTT
TRBD2	few	TRBJ2-7	TRBV10-3	CAISDLLRGDSYEQYF	TGTGCCATCAGTGACCTCCTTCGGGGGGACTCCTACGAGCAGTACTTC
TRBD1	-	TRBJ1-2	TRBV7-8	CASSATGGQNYGYTF	TGTGCCAGCAGCGCTACAGGGGGCCAGAACTATGGCTACACCTTC
TRBD2	-	TRBJ2-1	TRBV4-1	CASKGGSLSRNEQFF	TGCGCCAGCAAAGGCGGGAGTTTATCGAGGAATGAGCAGTTCTTC
TRBD1	-	TRBJ1-2	TRBV7-9	CASSDFQGAGYGYTF	TGTGCCAGCAGCGACTTTCAGGGGGCTGGCTATGGCTACACCTTC
-	-	TRBJ1-2	TRBV28	CASTPGIASGGEYWHYGYTF	TGTGCCAGCACCCCAGGGATAGCAAGCGGGGGGGAGTATTGGCACTATGGCTACACCTTC
TRBD1	few	TRBJ1-2	TRBV5-4	CASSLTGGRTGGYTF	TGTGCCAGCAGCTTGACAGGGGGTAGGACGGGTGGCTACACCTTC
TRBD2	few	TRBJ2-1	TRBV7-8	CASRQKLSSGGVSYNEQFF	TGTGCCAGCAGACAAAAACTCTCTAGCGGGGGGGTCTCCTACAATGAGCAGTTCTTC
TRBD1	-	TRBJ1-5	TRBV10-2	CASSEVTGVGQPQHF	TGCGCCAGCAGTGAGGTCACAGGGGTAGGGCAGCCCCAGCATTTT
TRBD2	-	TRBJ2-5	TRBV2	CASSGRGALKLGTQYF	TGTGCCAGCAGCGGGCGGGGGGCCCTAAAGTTGGGGACCCAGTACTTC
-	once	TRBJ2-1	TRBV5-4	CASSLEGLSVYEQFF	TGTGCCAGCAGCTTGGAAGGACTCAGTGTCTATGAGCAGTTCTTC
-	-	TRBJ1-5	TRBV7-9	CASSLTDFGPQHF	TGTGCCAGCAGCCTGACAGATTTCGGGCCCCAGCATTTT
-	medium-sized	TRBJ1-5	TRBV9	CASSVEPGNQPQHF	TGTGCCAGCAGCGTAGAACCAGGCAATCAGCCCCAGCATTTT
TRBD1	-	TRBJ1-1	TRBV6-2/TRBV6-3	CASSSHQGEIEAFF	TGTGCCAGCAGTTCACACCAGGGGGAGATTGAAGCTTTCTTT
-	-	TRBJ1-1	TRBV6-5	CASSYSIKTSRTEAFF	TGTGCCAGCAGTTACTCGATTAAGACATCTCGGACTGAAGCTTTCTTT
TRBD2	-	TRBJ2-7	TRBV7-8	CASSFGAGPYEQYF	TGTGCCAGCAGCTTCGGAGCGGGGCCCTACGAGCAGTACTTC
TRBD2	-	TRBJ2-7	TRBV18	CASSRELAGTTGNEQYF	TGTGCCAGCTCACGGGAACTAGCGGGGACGACTGGGAACGAGCAGTACTTC
-	-	TRBJ2-1	TRBV5-8	CASSLGGYNEQFF	TGTGCCAGCAGCTTAGGGGGTTACAATGAGCAGTTCTTC
-	-	TRBJ2-1	TRBV27	CASTRSGSSYNEQFF	TGTGCCAGCACCCGTAGCGGATCCTCCTACAATGAGCAGTTCTTC
TRBD2	-	TRBJ2-1	TRBV27	CASRLGTSGRADEQFF	TGTGCCAGCAGACTCGGGACTAGCGGGAGGGCGGATGAGCAGTTCTTC
TRBD2	-	TRBJ2-5	TRBV6-2/TRBV6-3	CASSLLRGDQETQYF	TGTGCCAGCAGCCTCTTACGGGGGGACCAAGAGACCCAGTACTTC